This T cell receptor (beta chain) was obtained from a study of lymphopenia after photon versus proton radiotherapy. The study, taken as a whole, reports: In patients who died, overall survival fell as post-nadir TCR diversity dropped more. After lymphocyte nadir, photon-treated repertoires showed oligoclonal expansion, especially CD8+ Temra.

This table comes from immunoSEQ multiplex PCR, and its TCRdb copy is limited to in-frame clones, with some not included. The sample lists about 83,000 clones, around four fifths seen once, with about 1.3% in the top ten. V lost 9 bases and J 3 bases, leaving 17 bases between the germline ends. From germline, CDR1 is SGHTA and CDR2 FQGNSA. This CDR3 contains 14 residues. A word on this clone: Its antigen is still unknown.

The receptor was derived from a man aged 60 to 75 with pancreatic cancer. The sample in question was peripheral blood, obtained from a patient treated with proton-based radiotherapy. V is TRBV7-2 and J is TRBJ1-2, with a weak D call TRBD1 (6 bases). The CDR3: CASSSGTPYYGYTF. CDR3 nucleotide sequence: TGTGCCAGTAGTTCCGGGACACCCTACTATGGCTACACCTTC. Complete variable domain (other parts from reference TRBV7-2 and TRBJ1-2): GAGVSQSPSNKVTEKGKDVELRCDPISGHTALYWYRQSLGQGLEFLIYFQGNSAPDKSGLPSDRFSAERTGGSVSTLTIQRTQQEDSAVYLCASSSGTPYYGYTFGSGTRLTVV.